The source of this T cell receptor beta chain is a study of T cells after yellow fever vaccination. Study background: Based on CD3, CD45RA, CCR7 and CD95, EM, EMRA, CM and Tscm memory subsets were sorted. Study results and caveats: At day 0, almost all vaccine-responding clonotypes escaped detection in the sorted memory subsets.

This clonotype came up many times. J gave up 1 base and V 2 bases, and 8 bases lay outside the gene matches. The CDR3 runs 16 residues. Germline V gene sequence: CDR1 WSHSY, CDR2 SAAADI. A single record per CDR3 protein comes from TCRdb applying MiXCR to the 5' RACE reads. The repertoire consists of approximately 34,000 distinct CDR3 sequences, with roughly a tenth occurring once and the leading ten covering around 12%. This clonotype was obtained from a man in his late teens or twenties who received the YFV17D yellow fever vaccine. The rearrangement uses TRBV10-2 and TRBJ2-7, with 7 bases fitting TRBD2. The sample here was PBMCs, either bulk or a sorted T-cell subset (CD4+, CD8+, memory, or dextramer-sorted; not recorded which), taken around 15 days after the first yellow fever vaccination. The CDR3 sequence: CASSEALAELSYEQYF. In nucleotides, the CDR3 is TGCGCCAGCAGTGAGGCCCTAGCGGAACTGTCCTACGAGCAGTACTTC.